Following are 22 T cell receptor beta chains from one sample sequenced in a study of T cells in Graves' hyperthyroidism and ophthalmopathy. The TCR beta CDR3 regions underwent amplification using RNA transcripts as the source. Carried out on the TCR CDR3, a first-round RT-PCR used the HTBI primer set. TCRdb independently ran MiXCR on the multiplex PCR reads; one entry per CDR3 protein. The sample lists around 500,000 distinct CDR3 sequences, approximately 15% occurring once. Sequenced sample: blood. Every receptor here comes from a young woman with Graves' hyperthyroidism.

To note about this clonotype: This may arise from a read error, as a much more abundant clone is one base away. The chain has TRBV3-1 and TRBJ2-1; a possible D gene is TRBD2 (6 bases). This CDR3 has 16 residues. Germline V gives CDR1 LGHDT, CDR2 YNNKEL (reference sequence). V was trimmed by 1 base and J by 6 bases, leaving 16 bases between them. In DNA, the CDR3 is TGTGCCAGCAGCCAAGGGATGGGGAGGTTGGGCAATGAGCAGTTCTTC. Translated, it gives CASSQGMGRLGNEQFF.

Only a few counts were recorded for this clonotype. The CDR3 region is CATSRDRGLKGYTF. CDR3 in DNA: TGTGCCACCAGCCGGGACAGGGGTCTGAAAGGCTACACCTTC. The rearrangement joins TRBV15 to TRBJ1-2; 10 bases fit TRBD1. Germline lookup yields CDR1 LNHNV and CDR2 YYDKDF (reference sequence). V shed 5 bases and J 8 bases; nucleotides not matched to a gene: 8. This CDR3 has 14 amino acids.

This clonotype was counted only a few times. CDR3 protein: CASSMGTSPEADTQYF. CDR3 sequence (DNA): TGTGCCAGTAGTATGGGCACTAGCCCTGAGGCAGATACGCAGTATTTT. The V and J genes are TRBV19 and TRBJ2-3; a weak D match, TRBD2 (6 bases). The germline gives CDR1 LNHDA, CDR2 SQIVND (reference sequence). This CDR3 contains 16 residues. With 3 bases removed from V and 4 bases from J, the gap between germline ends came to 17 bases.

There are a few counts of this clonotype. The chain uses TRBV20-1 and TRBJ2-2; D may match TRBD1 or TRBD2 (6 bases each). Trimming pared 1 base from V and 8 bases from J, leaving 17 bases between. The germline gives CDR1 DFQATT, CDR2 SNEGSKA (reference sequence). The CDR3 runs to 15 residues. CDR3 region: CSARGEGGGLGELFF. Written as DNA, the CDR3 is TGCAGTGCTAGAGGGGAAGGAGGGGGTTTAGGGGAGCTGTTTTTT.

This clonotype was seen repeatedly, ten times or more. CDR3 region: CSATGTGDTEAFF. CDR3 nucleotides: TGCAGTGCCACCGGGACAGGGGACACTGAAGCTTTCTTT. This rearrangement joins TRBV20-1 to TRBJ1-1, with 10 bases fitting TRBD1. V lost 6 bases and J lost 3; bases outside the gene matches: 4. Germline V lookup: CDR1 DFQATT, CDR2 SNEGSKA (reference sequence). This CDR3 has 13 residues.

This clonotype showed up just a few times. With a much larger clone just one base away, this may be a read error. The V gene is TRBV11-2, the J gene TRBJ2-7, with D tentatively TRBD1 or TRBD2 (6 bases each). Germline values: CDR1 SGHAT, CDR2 FQNNGV. V lost 4 bases and J 5 bases, leaving 18 bases between the germline ends. The CDR3 spans 15 residues. DNA of the CDR3: TGTGCCAGCAGCTGGGGGGCTGTTCTAGGGGACGAGCAGTACTTC. Its protein product is CASSWGAVLGDEQYF. The complete variable domain, with remaining parts taken from reference TRBV11-2 and TRBJ2-7, reads EAGVAQSPRYKIIEKRQSVAFWCNPISGHATLYWYQQILGQGPKLLIQFQNNGVVDDSQLPKDRFSAERLKGVDSTLKIQPAKLEDSAVYLCASSWGAVLGDEQYFGPGTRLTVT.

There are many counts of this clonotype. The chain uses TRBV5-1 and TRBJ1-1; D unclear. Trimming took off 0 bases at V and 1 base at J, with 10 bases between the two ends. This CDR3 comprises 15 residues. Germline V gives CDR1 SGHRS, CDR2 YFSETQ. CDR3 DNA: TGCGCCAGCAGCTTGGAGGGCAATAAGAACACTGAAGCTTTCTTT. Its protein is CASSLEGNKNTEAFF.

The J gene is TRBJ2-7, the V gene TRBV19; D call uncertain. Germline assignment: CDR1 LNHDA and CDR2 SQIVND (reference sequence). With 2 bases removed from V and 0 bases from J, the gap between germline ends came to 8 bases. This CDR3 comprises 14 residues. This CDR3 is CASSISTNSYEQYF. DNA for the CDR3: TGTGCCAGTAGTATATCTACCAACTCCTACGAGCAGTACTTC.

This clonotype was counted a few times. This may come from a read error, since a much larger clone is one base off. This chain connects TRBV20-1 to TRBJ2-7, with D unclear. Germline V lookup: CDR1 DFQATT, CDR2 SNEGSKA (reference sequence). There are 13 residues in the CDR3. Deletions cut 0 bases from V and 1 base from J, with 7 bases between. The CDR3 sequence is CSARDLYSYEQYF. The DNA of the CDR3 is TGCAGTGCTAGAGATCTCTATTCCTACGAGCAGTACTTC.

This clonotype was detected many times. This chain connects TRBV5-8 to TRBJ1-2; possible D gene TRBD1, 5 bases. This CDR3 is built from 14 residues. Germline V lookup: CDR1 SGHTS, CDR2 YDEGEE. V shed 0 bases and J shed 3 bases, with 9 bases lying between them. CDR3 sequence (DNA): TGTGCCAGCAGCTTGGCCGGGACGGACTATGGCTACACCTTC. This gives the protein CASSLAGTDYGYTF. Based on the CDR3 plus reference TRBV5-8 and TRBJ1-2, the full variable domain is EAGVTQSPTHLIKTRGQQATLRCSPISGHTSVYWYQQALGLGLQFLLWYDEGEERNRGNFPPRFSGRQFPNYSSELNVNALELEDSALYLCASSLAGTDYGYTFGSGTRLTVV.

This clonotype turned up a few times. CDR3 sequence (DNA): TGCAGTGCGCCACTCCCCCCCGGGACCCACAATCAGCCCCAGCATTTT. It encodes CSAPLPPGTHNQPQHF. V is TRBV20-1 and J is TRBJ1-5, with a weak D call TRBD1 (5 bases). Trimming pared 6 bases from V and 3 bases from J, leaving 21 bases between. Germline V CDR1 and CDR2: DFQATT, SNEGSKA (reference sequence). The CDR3 runs 16 residues.

For this clonotype: One end of the junction varies from germline; a read error may be responsible. The V call is TRBV3-1, the J call TRBJ1-1; D may be TRBD1 (6 bases). Germline CDR1 is LGHDT and CDR2 is YNNKEL (reference sequence). This CDR3 is 15 amino acids long. DNA for the CDR3: TGCGCCAGCAGCCAAGAACGGGACATAGCCACTGAAGCTTTCTTT. Protein product: CASSQERDIATEAFF.

In this sample, this clonotype turned up many times. It is unclear where the CDR3 begins or ends on the DNA, so no DNA is shown, and the CDR3 is as TCRdb lists it. V gene TRBV6-1 combines with J gene TRBJ2-5; TRBD1 reflects the table's D call only, with no check against the DNA. Germline CDR1 is MNHNS and CDR2 is SASEGT. The CDR3 region is 14 residues in length, termini included. The CDR3 loop is CASSTSVPLETQYF.

This chain links TRBV7-8 with TRBJ2-3; 11 positions agree with TRBD2. The germline V gene has CDR1 SGHVS and CDR2 FQNEAQ. V shed 5 bases and J 2 bases; nucleotides not matched to a gene: 6. The CDR3 contains 16 residues. CDR3 loop: CASSQGLAEPTDTQYF. CDR3 sequence (DNA): TGTGCCAGCAGCCAGGGACTAGCGGAGCCCACAGATACGCAGTATTTT.

Regarding this clonotype: A much larger clone differs by one base, so this may be a read error. This chain uses TRBV11-2 with TRBJ2-7, with no clear D. Germline CDR1 SGHAT, CDR2 FQNNGV. The CDR3 loop spans 13 amino acids. The ends were cut back, 2 bases at V and 1 base at J, with 6 bases in the middle. DNA for the CDR3: TGTGCCAGCAGCTTATTTCTTTCCTACGAGCAGTACGTC. It translates to CASSLFLSYEQYV.

This clonotype has more than one count but fewer than ten. The rearrangement links TRBV20-1 to TRBJ2-7, with 10 bases lining up with TRBD2. This CDR3 has 14 amino acids. V lost 1 base, J lost 4 bases, and 4 bases stayed unmatched. In germline, CDR1 is DFQATT, CDR2 SNEGSKA (reference sequence). The CDR3: CSARGSSGSYEQYF. The CDR3 nucleotides read TGCAGTGCTAGAGGGTCTAGCGGGAGTTACGAGCAGTACTTC.

This clonotype was recorded a few times. This chain connects TRBV4-1 to TRBJ2-7, with D unclear. Trimming shortened V by 1 base and J by 4 bases, and 8 bases separated the two germline ends. CDR3 length: 13 residues. Germline loops: CDR1 MGHRA, CDR2 YSYEKL. The CDR3 sequence: CASSQASSYEQYF. The CDR3 DNA is TGCGCCAGCAGCCAAGCGTCGAGTTACGAGCAGTACTTC.

This clonotype was detected ten times or more. The chain carries TRBV14 and TRBJ2-1; D might be TRBD2 (6 bases). Trimming stripped 0 bases from V and 5 bases from J, with 14 bases between. Germline-derived CDR1 and CDR2 are SGHDN and FVKESK. This CDR3 comprises 16 residues. The CDR3 DNA follows: TGTGCCAGCAGCCAAGAACTGGGACCGGGGGACAATGAGCAGTTCTTC. Its translation is CASSQELGPGDNEQFF.

About this clonotype itself: Being one base from a much bigger clone, this may be a read error. The chain employs TRBV7-9 and TRBJ2-7, with TRBD2 matching over 11 bases. The germline gives CDR1 SEHNR, CDR2 FQNEAQ (reference sequence). V shed 6 bases and J 7 bases; nucleotides not matched to a gene: 23. CDR3 size: 19 residues. The CDR3 nucleotides are TGTGCCAGCAGTCTCCTTACTAGCGGGAGAAGGCGATATAGGGATGAGCAGTACTTC. Its protein is CASSLLTSGRRRYRDEQYF.

J is TRBJ2-5 and V is TRBV5-1, with TRBD1 identical over 7 bases. The CDR3 length is 14 residues. The ends lost 4 bases at V and 5 bases at J; junction bases unmatched: 8. Germline CDR1 SGHRS, CDR2 YFSETQ. The chain's CDR3 is CASSLDREWETQYF. In nucleotides, the CDR3 is TGCGCCAGCAGCCTCGACAGGGAGTGGGAGACCCAGTACTTC.

V usage is TRBV3-1 and J usage is TRBJ2-2; possibly TRBD2 for D (7 bases). CDR1 and CDR2 (germline): LGHDT, YNNKEL (reference sequence). CDR3 length: 16 amino acids. Trimming took 0 bases from V and 5 from J, leaving 13 bases between them. The CDR3 protein is CASSQERGRGTGELFF. CDR3 DNA: TGTGCCAGCAGCCAAGAGAGGGGGAGGGGGACCGGGGAGCTGTTTTTT.

This clonotype was seen many times. The V and J genes are TRBV28 and TRBJ2-2; 10 bases line up with TRBD1. This CDR3 is built from 17 residues. V gave up 5 bases and J gave up 4 bases; unmatched junction bases: 10. Germline-derived CDR1 and CDR2 are MDHEN and SYDVKM. The CDR3 loop is CASSIPAGTGATGELFF. For the CDR3, the DNA is TGTGCCAGCAGTATACCCGCCGGGACAGGGGCCACCGGGGAGCTGTTTTTT.